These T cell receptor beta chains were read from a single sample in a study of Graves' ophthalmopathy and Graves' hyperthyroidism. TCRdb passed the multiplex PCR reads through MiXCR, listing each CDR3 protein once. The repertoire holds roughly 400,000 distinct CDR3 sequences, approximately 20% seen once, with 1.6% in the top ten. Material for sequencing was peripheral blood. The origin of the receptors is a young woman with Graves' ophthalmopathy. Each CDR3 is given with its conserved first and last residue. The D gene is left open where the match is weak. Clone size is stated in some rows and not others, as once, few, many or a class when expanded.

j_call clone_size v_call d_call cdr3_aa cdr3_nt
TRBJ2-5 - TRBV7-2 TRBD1 CASSFGQGVQETQYF TGTGCCAGCAGCTTTGGACAGGGCGTCCAAGAGACCCAGTACTTC
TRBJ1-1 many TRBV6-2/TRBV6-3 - CASSRGLGTEAFF TGTGCCAGCAGCAGGGGTTTGGGCACTGAAGCTTTCTTT
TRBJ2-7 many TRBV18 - CASSSTQLTPYEQYF TGTGCCAGCTCATCGACACAACTTACGCCCTACGAGCAGTACTTC
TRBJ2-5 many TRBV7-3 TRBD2 CASSPSLGGKRERETQYF TGTGCCAGCAGCCCGTCCCTGGGGGGTAAGCGGGAGAGAGAGACCCAGTACTTC
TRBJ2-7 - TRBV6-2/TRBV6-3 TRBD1 CASNPGTGGHEQYF TGTGCCAGCAACCCCGGGACAGGGGGCCACGAGCAGTACTTC
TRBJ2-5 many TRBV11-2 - CASTSKLGSFQGETQYF TGTGCCAGCACATCCAAGCTTGGGTCCTTCCAGGGGGAGACCCAGTACTTC
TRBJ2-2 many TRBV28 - CASSSDRPTGELFF TGTGCCAGCAGTTCTGACAGACCGACCGGGGAGCTGTTTTTT
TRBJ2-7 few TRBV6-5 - CASSYAGKSYEQYF TGTGCCAGCAGTTACGCAGGGAAGTCCTACGAGCAGTACTTC
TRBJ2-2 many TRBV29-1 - CSATTVPTGELFF TGCAGCGCCACGACAGTGCCCACCGGGGAGCTGTTTTTT
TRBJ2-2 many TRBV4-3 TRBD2 CASSQGSGGTNTGELFF TGCGCCAGCAGCCAAGGCTCGGGGGGAACGAACACCGGGGAGCTGTTTTTT
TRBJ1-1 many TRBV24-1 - CATSGGTTEAFF TGTGCCACCAGTGGAGGGACCACTGAAGCTTTCTTT
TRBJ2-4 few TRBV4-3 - CASSQAILTANMLYF TGCGCCAGCAGCCAAGCTATTTTGACAGCTAATATGCTGTACTTC
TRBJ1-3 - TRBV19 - CASSPQTGNTIYF TGTGCCAGTAGTCCCCAGACTGGAAACACCATATATTTT
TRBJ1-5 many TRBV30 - CAWSADYQPQHF TGTGCCTGGAGTGCAGATTATCAGCCCCAGCATTTT
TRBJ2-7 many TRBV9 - CASSVRLGAYEQYF TGTGCCAGCAGCGTAAGACTAGGGGCCTACGAGCAGTACTTC
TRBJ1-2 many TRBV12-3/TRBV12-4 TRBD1 CASSLGQGRNGYTF TGTGCCAGCAGCCTCGGACAGGGTCGGAATGGCTACACCTTC
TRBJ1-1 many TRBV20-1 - CSARTGSPEAFF TGCAGTGCTAGAACGGGGTCTCCTGAAGCTTTCTTT
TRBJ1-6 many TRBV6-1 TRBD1 CASTPWRTGALPLHF TGTGCCAGCACCCCATGGAGGACAGGGGCCCTCCCCCTCCACTTT
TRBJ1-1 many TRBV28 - CASSRAYTRGGGTEAFF TGTGCCAGCAGCCGCGCTTACACCAGGGGAGGTGGCACTGAAGCTTTCTTT
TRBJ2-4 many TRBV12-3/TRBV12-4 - CASSPPLPVAVPKNIQYF TGTGCCAGCAGTCCGCCGTTACCTGTCGCGGTGCCCAAAAACATTCAGTACTTC
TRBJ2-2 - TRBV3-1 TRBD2 CASSPPGGGELFF TGTGCCAGCAGCCCCCCGGGAGGGGGGGAGCTGTTTTTT
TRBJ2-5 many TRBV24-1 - CATSDLGGPRETQYF TGTGCCACCAGTGATTTGGGCGGGCCCCGGGAGACCCAGTACTTC
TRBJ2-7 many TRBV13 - CASSLGMMSGLETYEQYF TGTGCCAGCAGCTTAGGTATGATGTCGGGACTGGAAACCTACGAGCAGTACTTC
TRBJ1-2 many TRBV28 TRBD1 CASSWDRGYGYTF TGTGCCAGCAGTTGGGACAGGGGGTATGGCTACACCTTC
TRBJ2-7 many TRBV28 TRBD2 CASSGAGGRYEQYF TGTGCCAGCAGTGGAGCGGGAGGGCGCTACGAGCAGTACTTC
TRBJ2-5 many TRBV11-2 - CASSLGSQEAQYF TGTGCCAGCAGCTTAGGAAGCCAAGAGGCCCAGTACTTC
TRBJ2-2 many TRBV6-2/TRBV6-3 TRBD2 CASSKLAGGPNTGELFF TGTGCCAGCAGTAAACTAGCGGGGGGCCCGAACACCGGGGAGCTGTTTTTT
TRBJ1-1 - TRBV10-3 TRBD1 CAISDQGGTEAFF TGTGCCATCAGTGACCAGGGGGGCACTGAAGCTTTCTTT
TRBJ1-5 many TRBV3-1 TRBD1 CASSQDEGGHQPQHF TGTGCCAGCAGCCAAGATGAAGGGGGCCATCAGCCCCAGCATTTT
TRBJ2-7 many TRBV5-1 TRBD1 CASSLRERGQGSEQYF TGCGCCAGCAGCTTGAGGGAACGGGGACAGGGGAGCGAGCAGTACTTC
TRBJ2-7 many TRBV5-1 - CASSSPTTYEQYF TGCGCCAGCAGCTCGCCTACGACCTACGAGCAGTACTTC
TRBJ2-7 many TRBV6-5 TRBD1 CASRATGGYEQYF TGTGCCAGCAGAGCGACAGGGGGCTACGAGCAGTACTTC
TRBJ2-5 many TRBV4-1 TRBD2 CASSRDRLAGAQETQYF TGCGCCAGCAGCCGAGACCGTCTAGCGGGGGCACAAGAGACCCAGTACTTC
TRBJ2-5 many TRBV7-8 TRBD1 CASSSYSGTGTLMGETQYF TGTGCCAGCAGCTCGTACTCCGGGACAGGGACCCTCATGGGAGAGACCCAGTACTTC
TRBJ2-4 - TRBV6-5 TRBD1 CASSYPEGARNIQYF TGTGCCAGCAGTTACCCAGAGGGGGCCCGTAACATTCAGTACTTC
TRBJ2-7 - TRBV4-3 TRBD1 CASSQDRGTGGLGQYF TGCGCCAGCAGCCAAGATAGGGGAACAGGGGGTCTCGGGCAGTACTTC
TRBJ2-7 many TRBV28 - CASSSPGALYEQYF TGTGCCAGCAGTTCCCCCGGGGCCTTATACGAGCAGTACTTC
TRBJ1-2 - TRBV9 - CASSPGPSYGYTF TGTGCCAGCAGCCCGGGTCCTTCATATGGCTACACCTTC
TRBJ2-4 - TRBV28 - CASTPPLAKNIQYF TGTGCCAGCACCCCTCCTTTAGCCAAAAACATTCAGTACTTC